These 23 T cell receptor beta chains originate from one sample sequenced in a study of response to subunit inactivated influenza vaccine. Using its own MiXCR run on the RT-PCR reads, TCRdb lists one record per CDR3 protein. The sample has 610,000 or so distinct CDR3 sequences, 12% to 15% seen once. Source: PBMCs from blood, taken roughly 12 days after vaccination. These receptors all stem from a man aged 50-59 years who received an inactivated influenza vaccine.

J is TRBJ2-1 and V is TRBV29-1; D possibly corresponds to TRBD1 (6 bases). Germline V gene data show CDR1 as SQVTM and CDR2 as ANQGSEA. V was cut by 5 bases and J by 5 bases, with 16 bases left in between. This CDR3 is built from 14 residues. The DNA for the CDR3 is TGCAGCGTTTCGGACAGAGACCCTAACAATGAGCAGTTCTTC. This encodes CSVSDRDPNNEQFF.

The rearrangement links TRBV5-1 to TRBJ2-1, with a tentative D call TRBD1 (6 bases). Germline CDR1 is SGHRS and CDR2 is YFSETQ. The CDR3 runs 14 residues. V was clipped by 7 bases and J by 0 bases, with 11 bases between them. CDR3 DNA sequence: TGCGCCAGCGCGGCGGACAGCTCCTACAATGAGCAGTTCTTC. This sequence encodes CASAADSSYNEQFF.

The chain is built from TRBV20-1 and TRBJ2-1, with D possibly being TRBD1 or TRBD2 (6 bases each). V lost 3 bases to trimming and J lost 2 bases, with 11 bases between them. The CDR3 runs 14 residues. Germline-derived CDR1 and CDR2 are DFQATT and SNEGSKA (reference sequence). The CDR3 region is CSARSGGPYNEQFF. The DNA for the CDR3 is TGCAGTGCTAGGTCCGGGGGCCCCTACAATGAGCAGTTCTTC.

This clonotype appeared a few times. The chain joins TRBV2 to TRBJ2-7; maybe TRBD1 (6 bases). The V end lost 4 bases, the J end lost 4 bases, and 8 bases lay between the germline ends. From germline, CDR1 is SNHLY and CDR2 FYNNEI. The CDR3 sequence is 12 residues long. In DNA, the CDR3 is TGTGCCAGCAGTGTCAGGGGATACGAGCAGTACTTC. Amino acids: CASSVRGYEQYF.

The chain recombines TRBV7-9 with TRBJ1-4; no firm D call. The V end was cut by 5 bases, the J end by 0 bases, with 10 bases between. The CDR3 runs 15 residues. The germline V gene has CDR1 SEHNR and CDR2 FQNEAQ (reference sequence). The DNA of the CDR3 is TGTGCCAGCAGCAAGGAGGTTGCAACTAATGAAAAACTGTTTTTT. This codes for CASSKEVATNEKLFF.

This chain links TRBV7-2 with TRBJ2-7; 8 bases are a match to TRBD1. CDR3 length: 15 residues. Germline V gene data show CDR1 as SGHTA and CDR2 as FQGNSA. V shed 5 bases, J shed 1 base, and the junction held 7 bases outside the gene matches. The CDR3 reads CASSEGTGLSYEQYF. The CDR3 nucleotides are TGTGCCAGCAGCGAGGGGACAGGCCTATCCTACGAGCAGTACTTC. The full variable domain, with the rest looked up from reference TRBV7-2 and TRBJ2-7, is GAGVSQSPSNKVTEKGKDVELRCDPISGHTALYWYRQSLGQGLEFLIYFQGNSAPDKSGLPSDRFSAERTGGSVSTLTIQRTQQEDSAVYLCASSEGTGLSYEQYFGPGTRLTVT.

This clonotype has just a few counts. V usage is TRBV12-3 or TRBV12-4 and J usage is TRBJ2-3; 10 bases are a match to TRBD2. Trimming removed 4 bases from V and 2 bases from J; junction bases left unmatched: 6. The CDR3 runs to 16 residues. The CDR3 nucleotides read TGTGCCAGCAGTTGGGGGACTAGCGAGTCCACAGATACGCAGTATTTT. The encoded protein is CASSWGTSESTDTQYF.

DNA for the CDR3: TGTGCCAGCAGTTTCACGGGCGGGTTCTCCTACGAGCAGTACTTC. Protein product: CASSFTGGFSYEQYF. The chain couples TRBV12-3 or TRBV12-4 to TRBJ2-7; possible D gene TRBD2, 5 bases. CDR3 length: 15 amino acids. V was pared by 3 bases and J by 0 bases, with 12 bases between.

The genes are TRBV4-3 and TRBJ1-4; tentative D call: TRBD1 (5 bases). Trimming left V 0 bases short and J 1 base short, with 6 bases between. Germline CDR1 is LGHNA and CDR2 is YSLEER. The CDR3 extends over 15 amino acids. The CDR3 loop is CASSQDRVTNEKLFF. The CDR3 bases are TGCGCCAGCAGCCAAGACAGGGTAACTAATGAAAAACTGTTTTTT.

This clonotype was seen a few times. This sequence joins TRBV28 and TRBJ1-2; D gene ambiguous. The CDR3 totals 13 residues. Trimming removed 7 bases at V and 4 bases at J, with 13 bases between. Germline values: CDR1 MDHEN, CDR2 SYDVKM. The CDR3 here is CASTNFQSYGYTF. In DNA, the CDR3 is TGTGCCAGCACCAATTTTCAGAGCTATGGCTACACCTTC.

This chain joins TRBV12-3 or TRBV12-4 and TRBJ2-1; maybe TRBD2 (6 bases). Trimming took 2 bases from V and 7 from J, leaving 15 bases between them. The CDR3 runs 15 residues. The CDR3 sequence is CASSLWGGHGNEQFF. The DNA of the CDR3 is TGTGCCAGCAGTTTATGGGGAGGTCACGGGAATGAGCAGTTCTTC.

This clonotype was detected ten times or more. V is TRBV12-3 or TRBV12-4 and J is TRBJ2-4, with TRBD2 identical over 14 bases. Trimming at V came to 4 bases and at J to 6 bases, leaving 11 bases not matched to a gene. The CDR3 has 18 amino acids. The CDR3 DNA follows: TGTGCCAGCAGTTCCCTGGGACTAGCGGGAGTGGTGGGAAACATTCAGTACTTC. It translates to CASSSLGLAGVVGNIQYF.

In this sample, this clonotype turned up a few times. The chain couples TRBV4-2 to TRBJ1-1; perhaps TRBD1 as D (5 bases). Germline V CDR1 and CDR2: LGHNA, YNFKEQ. V was trimmed by 0 bases and J by 0 bases, leaving 14 bases between them. CDR3 length: 17 residues. The CDR3 is CASSQDVDTALNTEAFF. In DNA form, the CDR3 reads TGTGCCAGCAGCCAAGACGTGGACACGGCATTGAACACTGAAGCTTTCTTT.

This clonotype was seen repeatedly, ten times or more. The chain employs TRBV2 and TRBJ1-5, with TRBD1 as a possible D gene (5 bases). The CDR3 extends over 14 amino acids. V shed 6 bases and J shed 1 base, with 10 bases lying between them. The germline V gene has CDR1 SNHLY and CDR2 FYNNEI. CDR3 residues: CASRVGLSNQPQHF. The CDR3 DNA is TGTGCCAGCAGAGTGGGACTAAGCAATCAGCCCCAGCATTTT.

This chain connects TRBV6-2 or TRBV6-3 to TRBJ2-7; D is possibly TRBD2 (6 bases). Looked up from germline, CDR1 is MNHEY and CDR2 is SVGEGT. The CDR3 loop spans 15 amino acids. Trimming took off 7 bases at V and 3 bases at J, with 19 bases between the two ends. In DNA form, the CDR3 reads TGTGCCAGCACCTACCGGCCCGCGGGAAGCTACGAGCAGTACTTC. Its translation: CASTYRPAGSYEQYF.

V usage is TRBV11-3 and J usage is TRBJ2-1; tentative D call: TRBD1 (6 bases). This CDR3 comprises 16 residues. Germline V gene sequence: CDR1 SGHNT, CDR2 YENEEA. Trimming took off 0 bases at V and 4 bases at J, with 13 bases between the two ends. The CDR3 reads CASSLDGTRYYNEQFF. CDR3 bases: TGTGCCAGCAGCTTAGACGGGACAAGATATTACAATGAGCAGTTCTTC.

This chain connects TRBV7-2 to TRBJ1-1; D may be TRBD1 (5 bases). Deletions cut 3 bases from V and 1 base from J, with 12 bases between. This CDR3 is built from 15 residues. From germline, CDR1 is SGHTA and CDR2 FQGNSA. DNA for the CDR3: TGTGCCAGCAGCTTTCAGGGTGTCCCGAACACTGAAGCTTTCTTT. Protein product: CASSFQGVPNTEAFF.

This clonotype was counted between two and nine times. The chain carries TRBV7-8 and TRBJ2-7, with D perhaps matching TRBD2 (6 bases). CDR1 and CDR2 from the germline V gene are SGHVS and FQNEAQ. With 5 bases removed from V and 4 bases from J, the gap between germline ends came to 15 bases. This CDR3 is built from 14 residues. CDR3: CASSKERGMYEQYF. The CDR3 bases are TGTGCCAGCAGCAAGGAACGGGGGATGTACGAGCAGTACTTC.

This clonotype was recorded only once. This may come from a read error, since a much larger clone is one base off. V and J are TRBV9 and TRBJ2-1; tentative D call: TRBD2 (6 bases). The CDR3 length is 16 residues. Germline loops: CDR1 SGDLS, CDR2 YYNGEE. Trimming removed 0 bases from V and 4 bases from J, with 14 bases in between. This chain's CDR3 is CASSVDSWGTYNEQFF. The CDR3 region has the DNA TGTGCCAGCAGCGTAGATAGCTGGGGGACTTACAATGAGCAGTTCTTC.

This clonotype was counted ten times or more. This rearrangement joins TRBV28 to TRBJ2-5, with D perhaps TRBD1 (6 bases). The V end was cut by 3 bases, the J end by 3 bases, with 11 bases between. The CDR3 is 14 residues long. Germline V lookup: CDR1 MDHEN, CDR2 SYDVKM. Here the CDR3 DNA reads TGTGCCAGCAGTTTCAGGGGAATGGAAGAGACCCAGTACTTC. Its translation is CASSFRGMEETQYF.

This chain joins TRBV20-1 and TRBJ2-3; 8 bases agree with TRBD2. The V gene's germline CDR1 is DFQATT and CDR2 SNEGSKA (reference sequence). The V segment lost 1 base and the J segment 2 bases; nucleotides outside the gene matches: 5. The CDR3 covers 15 residues. The CDR3: CSARGQRGNTDTQYF. As DNA, the CDR3 is TGCAGTGCTAGAGGCCAGCGGGGGAACACAGATACGCAGTATTTT.

Only a few counts were recorded for this clonotype. The CDR3 loop is CASSPTLNQPQHF. The CDR3 DNA reads TGTGCCAGCTCACCCACACTAAATCAGCCCCAGCATTTT. The V and J genes are TRBV18 and TRBJ1-5; unclear D gene. The CDR3 loop spans 13 amino acids. Deletions cut 3 bases from V and 4 bases from J, with 7 bases between. Looked up from germline, CDR1 is KGHSH and CDR2 is LQKENI.

This clonotype was recorded at least ten times. As DNA, the CDR3 is TGTGCCAGCAGACGTCAATCCTTTACTAATGAAAAACTGTTTTTT. This encodes CASRRQSFTNEKLFF. This chain connects TRBV7-2 to TRBJ1-4; D unresolved. V was cut by 6 bases and J by 2 bases, with 13 bases left in between. The CDR3 is made up of 15 amino acids. The germline CDR1 and CDR2 sequences are SGHTA and FQGNSA. Filled out from reference TRBV7-2 and TRBJ1-4, the complete variable domain reads GAGVSQSPSNKVTEKGKDVELRCDPISGHTALYWYRQSLGQGLEFLIYFQGNSAPDKSGLPSDRFSAERTGGSVSTLTIQRTQQEDSAVYLCASRRQSFTNEKLFFGSGTQLSVL.